This TCR beta chain was recorded in a study of T cells in Graves' hyperthyroidism and ophthalmopathy. This clonotype was found a few times. The CDR3 runs 16 residues. Germline lookup yields CDR1 DFQATT and CDR2 SNEGSKA (reference sequence). Trimming removed 0 bases from V and 1 base from J, with 12 bases in between. RNA transcripts were the template for amplifying TCR beta CDR3 regions. HTBI primers drove first-round RT-PCR of the TCR CDR3. MiXCR, applied by TCRdb to the multiplex PCR reads, yields one record per CDR3 protein. This table holds around 800,000 distinct CDR3 sequences, around 39% found once.

Sample: blood. The gene calls are TRBV20-1 and TRBJ2-2; D gene uncertain. This sequence was found in a man younger than 35 with Graves' hyperthyroidism. The CDR3 is CSARDTGGLNTGELFF. In nucleotides, the CDR3 is TGCAGTGCTAGAGATACTGGCGGCCTGAACACCGGGGAGCTGTTTTTT.